This passage covers 19 T cell receptor beta chains from one sample sequenced in a study of cytomegalovirus exposure and HLA in healthy donors. The PCR used 60 Vbeta and 13 Jbeta primers. Assay: immunoSEQ multiplex PCR; the TCRdb copy retains only in-frame clones and omits some. The table has around 180,000 clones, approximately 85% seen once. The material sequenced was PBMCs. These receptors all stem from a man younger than 35 in good health and CMV-seronegative.

The chain carries TRBV2 and TRBJ2-7; TRBD2 matches at 13 bases. In germline, CDR1 is SNHLY, CDR2 FYNNEI. The junction had 5 bases not matched to a gene; V was cut back by 3 bases and J by 3 bases. The CDR3 has 16 amino acids. Here the CDR3 reads CASSDVLAGGGYEQYF. CDR3 nucleotides: TGTGCCAGCAGTGACGTACTAGCGGGAGGGGGCTACGAGCAGTACTTC.

V usage is TRBV4-1 and J usage is TRBJ2-3; TRBD1 aligns across 7 bases. CDR1 and CDR2 from the germline V gene are MGHRA and YSYEKL. The CDR3 has 16 amino acids. J gave up 2 bases and V 1 base, and 6 bases lay outside the gene matches. The CDR3 loop reads CASSQAGQSSTDTQYF. DNA of the CDR3: TGCGCCAGCAGCCAAGCGGGACAGAGTTCCACAGATACGCAGTATTTT.

The chain links TRBV4-2 to TRBJ2-7, with 7 positions matching TRBD2. CDR3 size: 15 residues. Per germline, CDR1 LGHNA and CDR2 YNFKEQ. V dropped 3 bases and J dropped 0; count of bases not matched to a gene: 5. CDR3 in amino acids: CASSQPAGISYEQYF. CDR3 sequence (DNA): TGTGCCAGCAGCCAGCCAGCGGGAATCTCCTACGAGCAGTACTTC.

The chain uses TRBV5-4 and TRBJ2-1; TRBD1 matches at 8 bases. Germline assignment: CDR1 SGHNT and CDR2 YYREEE (reference sequence). V was clipped by 5 bases and J by 7 bases; unmatched bases: 11. The CDR3 has 15 amino acids. This chain's CDR3 is CASRWRQGAINEQFF. DNA for the CDR3: TGTGCCAGCAGGTGGCGGCAGGGGGCGATAAATGAGCAGTTCTTC.

This clone was detected only a few times. J is TRBJ2-6 and V is TRBV7-9; perhaps TRBD2 as D (6 bases). Germline loops: CDR1 SEHNR, CDR2 FQNEAQ (reference sequence). The CDR3 consists of 15 residues. Trimming cost V 11 bases and J 0 bases, with 14 bases left between them. The CDR3 loop is CAAGIRNSGANVLTF. The CDR3 nucleotides are TGTGCCGCGGGGATTAGGAACTCTGGGGCCAACGTCCTGACTTTC.

Notes on this clone: The junction departs from germline at one end; a sequencing error may be responsible. The rearrangement joins TRBV6-1 to TRBJ2-7, with 12 bases matching TRBD2. This CDR3 region has 15 residues. Per germline, CDR1 MNHNS and CDR2 SASEGT. CDR3 sequence: CTSKTGTSGSYEQYF. The DNA of the CDR3 is TGTACCAGCAAGACCGGGACTAGCGGGTCCTACGAGCAGTACTTC.

The V call is TRBV5-1, the J call TRBJ2-1, with 12 bases matching TRBD1. Trimming cost V 4 bases and J 4 bases; bases outside gene matches: 9. There are 17 residues in the CDR3. CDR1 is SGHRS, CDR2 YFSETQ, per germline. CDR3 amino acids: CASSTGTGGMIYNEQFF. As DNA, the CDR3 is TGCGCCAGCAGCACCGGGACAGGGGGCATGATATACAATGAGCAGTTCTTC.

The chain is built from TRBV7-3 and TRBJ2-3, with TRBD2 matching 12 bases. Germline CDR1 reads SGHTA; CDR2 reads FQGTGA. The CDR3 contains 18 residues. V was pared by 1 base and J by 3 bases, with 8 bases of the junction left unmatched. DNA for the CDR3: TGTGCCAGCAGCTTAAACCCACGACTAGCGGGAGTAACAGATACGCAGTATTTT. It yields the protein CASSLNPRLAGVTDTQYF.

The chain recombines TRBV6-5 with TRBJ1-2; no reliable D call. The CDR3 is made up of 12 amino acids. Germline V CDR1 and CDR2: MNHEY, SVGAGI. Trimming pared 6 bases from V and 4 bases from J, leaving 9 bases between. This CDR3 is CASSPDFYGYTF. The CDR3, as DNA: TGTGCCAGCAGCCCAGACTTCTATGGCTACACCTTC.

This CDR3 reads CASSPPLVVGTDTQYF. The CDR3 bases are TGTGCCAGCAGCCCACCACTAGTCGTGGGGACAGATACGCAGTATTTT. This chain joins TRBV14 and TRBJ2-3, with D maybe TRBD2 (5 bases). V was trimmed by 4 bases and J by 3 bases, leaving 17 bases between them. Germline V gives CDR1 SGHDN, CDR2 FVKESK. CDR3 length: 16 residues.

The rearrangement uses TRBV4-3 and TRBJ2-3; TRBD2 matches 7 bases. The CDR3 runs to 16 residues. From germline, CDR1 is LGHNA and CDR2 YSLEER. V gave up 0 bases and J gave up 1 base; unmatched junction bases: 4. CDR3 sequence (DNA): TGCGCCAGCAGCCAAGAGGCGGGAGCTCGCACAGATACGCAGTATTTT. Its protein product is CASSQEAGARTDTQYF.

CDR3 DNA: TGTGCCAGCAGTTACCCGGGACAGGGGAACTATGGCTACACCTTC. It yields the protein CASSYPGQGNYGYTF. This chain uses TRBV6-6 with TRBJ1-2, with TRBD1 matching 10 bases. Trimming cost V 2 bases and J 2 bases; bases outside gene matches: 2. The germline V gene has CDR1 MNHNY and CDR2 SVGAGI (reference sequence). This CDR3 region has 15 residues.

This chain connects TRBV28 to TRBJ2-1; 8 bases agree with TRBD2. J lost 2 bases, V lost 10 bases, and 13 bases had no gene match. Germline V CDR1 and CDR2: MDHEN, SYDVKM. The CDR3 extends over 16 amino acids. The DNA for the CDR3 is TGTGCCACCGCGGAGGTCGGGACTAGTACCTACAATGAGCAGTTCTTC. Its translation: CATAEVGTSTYNEQFF.

The CDR3 here is CASGTRGVGRYGYTF. CDR3 nucleotides: TGTGCCAGCGGGACGCGGGGGGTAGGCCGCTATGGCTACACCTTC. The V gene is TRBV25-1, the J gene TRBJ1-2; D is possibly TRBD1 (5 bases). The germline V and J ends were trimmed by 8 bases and 4 bases, with 20 bases remaining between them. The V gene's germline CDR1 is MGHDK and CDR2 SYGVNS. The CDR3 runs to 15 residues.

V usage is TRBV11-2 and J usage is TRBJ2-7; D might be TRBD2 (6 bases). The germline V and J ends were trimmed by 5 bases and 5 bases, with 13 bases remaining between them. The CDR3 runs to 13 residues. CDR1 is SGHAT and CDR2 is FQNNGV in the germline V gene. The CDR3 loop is CASSRGTWNEQYF. In DNA, the CDR3 is TGTGCCAGCAGCCGCGGGACTTGGAACGAGCAGTACTTC.

Here the CDR3 reads CASSFPYEKLFF. The CDR3, as DNA: TGTGCCAGCAGCTTCCCCTACGAAAAACTGTTTTTT. The chain is built from TRBV11-2 and TRBJ1-4; no firm D call. Germline lookup yields CDR1 SGHAT and CDR2 FQNNGV. The CDR3 extends over 12 amino acids. With 3 bases removed from V and 8 bases from J, the gap between germline ends came to 7 bases.

The rearrangement links TRBV28 to TRBJ2-7; 9 nucleotides align to TRBD1. The length of the CDR3 is 13 residues. Germline-derived CDR1 and CDR2 are MDHEN and SYDVKM. Trimming removed 6 bases from V and 7 bases from J; junction bases left unmatched: 7. The CDR3 bases are TGTGCCAGCAGGTCGGGACAGGGTTTAGAGCAGTACTTC. The encoded protein is CASRSGQGLEQYF.

This clone appeared a few times. The CDR3 loop is CAWSVAGYLGEKLFF. Written as DNA, the CDR3 is TGTGCCTGGAGTGTCGCAGGCTACCTTGGGGAAAAACTGTTTTTT. This chain connects TRBV30 to TRBJ1-4, with D hard to call. V lost 0 bases, J lost 8 bases, and 16 bases lay in between. This CDR3 contains 15 residues. CDR1 and CDR2 from the germline V gene are GTSNPN and SVGIG (reference sequence).

The chain couples TRBV18 to TRBJ2-2; TRBD1 is a possible D gene (5 bases). This CDR3 is 15 amino acids long. Germline V lookup: CDR1 KGHSH, CDR2 LQKENI. The germline V and J ends were trimmed by 2 bases and 4 bases, with 11 bases remaining between them. CDR3 sequence (DNA): TGTGCCAGCTCACCATCAGGGATGGGCACCGGGGAGCTGTTTTTT. This sequence encodes CASSPSGMGTGELFF.